The 29 T cell receptor beta chains listed next were all sequenced from one sample in a study of siplizumab effects on memory and regulatory T cells. Repertoires were generated with immunoSEQ multiplex PCR, while TCRdb's copy carries only in-frame clones and drops some. The data contain 90,000 to 130,000 clones, around nine tenths of them seen just once; the ten biggest clones take up 1% to 1.5%. The material sequenced was CD4+ T cells sorted from blood. These receptors were obtained from a human donor in good health.

This clone occurred a few times. The genes are TRBV18 and TRBJ1-2; D is unclear. Trimming removed 2 bases from V and 0 bases from J, with 7 bases in between. Germline lookup yields CDR1 KGHSH and CDR2 LQKENI. CDR3 size: 14 residues. The CDR3 sequence is CASSPASANYGYTF. The CDR3 nucleotides read TGTGCCAGCTCACCAGCGTCCGCTAACTATGGCTACACCTTC.

This clone was seen only a few times. The rearrangement links TRBV4-2 to TRBJ1-2; D call uncertain. Trimming pared 4 bases from V and 2 bases from J, leaving 14 bases between. This CDR3 contains 15 residues. Per germline, CDR1 LGHNA and CDR2 YNFKEQ. In DNA form, the CDR3 reads TGTGCCAGCAGCCCCACCACGAGGGTGAACTATGGCTACACCTTC. Protein: CASSPTTRVNYGYTF.

V is TRBV10-3 and J is TRBJ2-3; 9 bases align to TRBD2. The CDR3 consists of 15 residues. The V gene end was trimmed by 6 bases and the J gene end by 7 bases; junction bases not matched to a gene: 11. The germline gives CDR1 ENHRY, CDR2 SYGVKD. CDR3 in DNA: TGTGCCATCAGACCAAGCGGGGGGACCATGAATACGCAGTATTTT. Protein product: CAIRPSGGTMNTQYF.

The chain is built from TRBV6-1 and TRBJ1-2; a possible D gene is TRBD1 (6 bases). Trimming stripped 1 base from V and 1 base from J, with 13 bases between. The germline CDR1 and CDR2 sequences are MNHNS and SASEGT. The CDR3 sequence is 16 residues long. The CDR3 region is CASSEDPGQINYGYTF. The CDR3 nucleotides are TGTGCCAGCAGTGAAGACCCGGGACAAATTAACTATGGCTACACCTTC.

V is TRBV2 and J is TRBJ1-1, with D unclear. Germline CDR1 reads SNHLY; CDR2 reads FYNNEI. V gave up 4 bases and J gave up 7 bases, with 10 bases separating them. The CDR3 totals 12 residues. The CDR3 loop reads CASSGGVGEAFF. Written as DNA, the CDR3 is TGTGCCAGCAGTGGGGGAGTCGGTGAAGCTTTCTTT.

J is TRBJ2-2 and V is TRBV5-1; 7 bases match TRBD1. The CDR3 spans 15 residues. V shed 4 bases and J 4 bases; nucleotides not matched to a gene: 7. Germline lookup yields CDR1 SGHRS and CDR2 YFSETQ. The DNA of the CDR3 is TGCGCCAGCAGCACCAGACAGGGAAGCACCGGGGAGCTGTTTTTT. Amino acid sequence: CASSTRQGSTGELFF.

The genes are TRBV4-1 and TRBJ2-7; D is unresolved. V was shortened by 3 bases and J by 3 bases, with 24 bases between the two germline ends. Germline V CDR1 and CDR2: MGHRA, YSYEKL. This CDR3 spans 18 amino acids. The CDR3 DNA follows: TGCGCCAGCAGCCAGAGAACCGGGTCAAAAAAAGAACGCTACGAGCAGTACTTC. Translated: CASSQRTGSKKERYEQYF.

The CDR3: CASSAHSNQPQHF. CDR3 sequence (DNA): TGTGCCAGCAGTGCCCATAGCAATCAGCCCCAGCATTTT. This chain links TRBV6-4 with TRBJ1-5; no firm D call. The CDR3 length is 13 residues. V lost 4 bases and J lost 0, with 4 bases in between. In germline, CDR1 is MRHNA, CDR2 SNTAGT.

The chain couples TRBV27 to TRBJ1-4; D gene ambiguous. This CDR3 has 15 residues. The V end was cut by 2 bases, the J end by 4 bases, with 11 bases between. Per germline, CDR1 MNHEY and CDR2 SMNVEV (reference sequence). The CDR3 here is CASSLLGQNNEKLFF. CDR3 in DNA: TGTGCCAGCAGTTTACTAGGTCAGAATAATGAAAAACTGTTTTTT.

CDR3 nucleotide sequence: TGTGCCAGCTCACCGCCTTCTGGCCCAAAAGAGACCCAGTACTTC. Its translation is CASSPPSGPKETQYF. This sequence joins TRBV18 and TRBJ2-5; D is unresolved. The germline V and J ends were trimmed by 3 bases and 3 bases, with 14 bases remaining between them. There are 15 residues in the CDR3. Looked up from germline, CDR1 is KGHSH and CDR2 is LQKENI.

The gene calls are TRBV19 and TRBJ2-5; no firm D call. The V end was cut by 5 bases, the J end by 2 bases, with 9 bases between. The CDR3 has 13 amino acids. The V gene's germline CDR1 is LNHDA and CDR2 SQIVND (reference sequence). CDR3 sequence reads: CASSGVGQETQYF. CDR3 bases: TGTGCCAGTAGTGGGGTGGGGCAAGAGACCCAGTACTTC.

The chain combines TRBV7-2 with TRBJ1-1; 9 bases are shared with TRBD1. Germline values: CDR1 SGHTA, CDR2 FQGNSA. Trimming removed 1 base from V and 10 bases from J; junction bases left unmatched: 7. The CDR3 spans 14 residues. In DNA form, the CDR3 reads TGTGCCAGCAGCTTAGATGGGACAGGGTTGGTAGCTTTCTTT. It translates to CASSLDGTGLVAFF.

The V call is TRBV29-1, the J call TRBJ2-5, with a weak D call TRBD1 (7 bases). V lost 4 bases and J lost 5, with 17 bases in between. CDR1 is SQVTM, CDR2 ANQGSEA, per germline. The CDR3 length is 14 residues. The CDR3 coding sequence is TGCAGCGTTGTTAAAGGGGGCGCGGGGGAGACCCAGTACTTC. Protein product: CSVVKGGAGETQYF.

This clone was counted only a few times. This sequence joins TRBV2 and TRBJ1-2; unclear D gene. This CDR3 spans 11 amino acids. Germline V gives CDR1 SNHLY, CDR2 FYNNEI. V was trimmed by 6 bases and J by 9 bases, leaving 11 bases between them. CDR3 sequence reads: CASSEDGRYTF. CDR3 coding DNA: TGTGCCAGCAGCGAGGACGGCCGCTACACCTTC.

This clone appeared a single time. The gene calls are TRBV5-5 and TRBJ2-7, with 7 bases identical to TRBD1. The CDR3 has 15 amino acids. Germline CDR1 and CDR2: SGHKS and YYEKEE (reference sequence). Unmatched junction bases numbered 6, after V lost 3 bases and J lost 0 bases. In DNA form, the CDR3 reads TGTGCCAGCAGCTCTCCCGGGACAGACTCCTACGAGCAGTACTTC. Its protein is CASSSPGTDSYEQYF.

The rearrangement links TRBV7-9 to TRBJ2-1, with unresolved D. The V end lost 3 bases, the J end lost 12 bases, and 18 bases lay between the germline ends. The germline V gene has CDR1 SEHNR and CDR2 FQNEAQ (reference sequence). The CDR3 runs 14 residues. The CDR3 region has the DNA TGTGCCAGCAGCTTCTGGGCCCTCGACGAAGGGCAGTTCTTC. Translation gives CASSFWALDEGQFF.

The rearrangement joins TRBV7-9 to TRBJ2-7; D tentatively reads TRBD1 or TRBD2 (7 bases each). This CDR3 has 15 residues. Per the germline V gene, CDR1 is SEHNR and CDR2 is FQNEAQ (reference sequence). V lost 4 bases and J lost 0, with 13 bases in between. Here the CDR3 reads CASSSRGDSSYEQYF. The CDR3 bases are TGTGCCAGCAGCTCTCGGGGGGACAGCTCCTACGAGCAGTACTTC.

The genes are TRBV2 and TRBJ1-5; 8 bases agree with TRBD1. Looked up from germline, CDR1 is SNHLY and CDR2 is FYNNEI. This CDR3 has 13 amino acids. V was pared by 8 bases and J by 6 bases, with 6 bases of the junction left unmatched. As DNA, the CDR3 is TGTGCCAGCTCCAGGGGGCAGGTTCAGCCCCAGCATTTT. Translating gives CASSRGQVQPQHF.

V gene TRBV7-2 combines with J gene TRBJ2-5; no definite D call. The last part of the DNA fits TRBJ2-7 better; the J call may be wrong. This CDR3 is 14 amino acids long. Per germline, CDR1 SGHTA and CDR2 FQGNSA. The DNA of the CDR3 is TGTGCCAGCAGCTTATGGGTTAGCTCCTACGAGCAGTACTTC. Translated, it gives CASSLWVSSYEQYF.

This clone came up a few times. The chain combines TRBV7-9 with TRBJ2-1; 8 bases map to TRBD2. CDR3 length: 13 residues. Trimming at V came to 5 bases and at J to 7 bases, leaving 4 bases not matched to a gene. Germline V CDR1 and CDR2: SEHNR, FQNEAQ (reference sequence). DNA for the CDR3: TGTGCCAGCAGCACCGGACTAGCTAATGAGCAGTTCTTC. It encodes CASSTGLANEQFF.

J is TRBJ2-3 and V is TRBV28; D may be TRBD1 or TRBD2 (6 bases each). The V and J ends lost 4 bases and 3 bases respectively, with 14 bases between them. The germline V gene encodes CDR1 MDHEN and CDR2 SYDVKM. The CDR3 has 15 residues. CDR3 DNA sequence: TGTGCCAGCAGTTCCTCAGGGGCGGGGACAGATACGCAGTATTTT. Translated, it gives CASSSSGAGTDTQYF.

The J gene is TRBJ1-2, the V gene TRBV28; 7 bases line up with TRBD1. From germline, CDR1 is MDHEN and CDR2 SYDVKM. CDR3 length equals 14 residues. Losses at the gene ends were 8 bases for V and 4 bases for J; bases not matched to a gene: 10. CDR3 sequence: CASQNPGQLYGYTF. The CDR3 DNA sequence: TGTGCCAGCCAAAATCCGGGACAGCTCTATGGCTACACCTTC.

This chain joins TRBV7-8 and TRBJ2-7, with TRBD1 as a possible D gene (5 bases). Germline CDR1 SGHVS, CDR2 FQNEAQ. Trimming removed 6 bases from V and 2 bases from J, with 14 bases in between. This CDR3 spans 14 amino acids. CDR3 nucleotide sequence: TGTGCCAGCAGGGTAGACAGTGATACCTACGAGCAGTACTTC. It specifies CASRVDSDTYEQYF.

The CDR3 spells CASSQRTGELFF. In DNA form, the CDR3 reads TGCGCCAGCAGCCAACGCACCGGGGAGCTGTTTTTT. The chain recombines TRBV4-1 with TRBJ2-2; D unclear. Germline values: CDR1 MGHRA, CDR2 YSYEKL. This CDR3 contains 12 residues. V dropped 2 bases and J dropped 4 bases, with 2 bases sitting between them.

This chain uses TRBV19 with TRBJ1-5; D remains ambiguous. The CDR3 totals 13 residues. The ends were cut back, 3 bases at V and 0 bases at J, with 3 bases in the middle. Germline loops: CDR1 LNHDA, CDR2 SQIVND (reference sequence). The CDR3 reads CASSISSNQPQHF. The CDR3 coding sequence is TGTGCCAGTAGTATTAGTAGCAATCAGCCCCAGCATTTT. The variable domain in full, completed from reference TRBV19 and TRBJ1-5, reads DGGITQSPKYLFRKEGQNVTLSCEQNLNHDAMYWYRQDPGQGLRLIYYSQIVNDFQKGDIAEGYSVSREKKESFPLTVTSAQKNPTAFYLCASSISSNQPQHFGDGTRLSIL.

The chain recombines TRBV27 with TRBJ2-5, with D tentatively TRBD2 (7 bases). Per germline, CDR1 MNHEY and CDR2 SMNVEV (reference sequence). The CDR3 contains 14 residues. V was shortened by 8 bases and J by 3 bases, with 16 bases between the two germline ends. For the CDR3, the DNA is TGTGCCAGCCGTAGACTAGGGGGGGAAGAGACCCAGTACTTC. Amino acid sequence: CASRRLGGEETQYF.

The chain recombines TRBV9 with TRBJ1-4; no clear D gene. Deletions cut 3 bases from V and 3 bases from J, with 12 bases between. The V gene's germline CDR1 is SGDLS and CDR2 YYNGEE. This CDR3 comprises 15 residues. The CDR3: CASSELPTANEKLFF. The CDR3 DNA is TGTGCCAGCAGCGAGTTACCCACGGCTAATGAAAAACTGTTTTTT. The full variable domain, its missing parts supplied by reference TRBV9 and TRBJ1-4, is DSGVTQTPKHLITATGQRVTLRCSPRSGDLSVYWYQQSLDQGLQFLIQYYNGEERAKGNILERFSAQQFPDLHSELNLSSLELGDSALYFCASSELPTANEKLFFGSGTQLSVL.

The chain has TRBV5-6 and TRBJ1-2; D not resolved. V lost 5 bases and J 7 bases, leaving 24 bases between the germline ends. The CDR3 extends over 16 amino acids. Per the germline V gene, CDR1 is SGHDT and CDR2 is YYEEEE. The CDR3 here is CASRLFGREFSSGYTF. Written as DNA, the CDR3 is TGTGCCAGCAGATTGTTCGGGCGGGAGTTTTCGAGTGGCTACACCTTC.

The chain couples TRBV5-1 to TRBJ2-1; D gene uncertain. With 0 bases removed from V and 5 bases from J, the gap between germline ends came to 6 bases. CDR1 SGHRS and CDR2 YFSETQ come from the germline V gene. The CDR3 has 13 amino acids. CDR3 sequence reads: CASSLDYNNEQFF. As DNA, the CDR3 is TGCGCCAGCAGCTTGGACTACAACAATGAGCAGTTCTTC.